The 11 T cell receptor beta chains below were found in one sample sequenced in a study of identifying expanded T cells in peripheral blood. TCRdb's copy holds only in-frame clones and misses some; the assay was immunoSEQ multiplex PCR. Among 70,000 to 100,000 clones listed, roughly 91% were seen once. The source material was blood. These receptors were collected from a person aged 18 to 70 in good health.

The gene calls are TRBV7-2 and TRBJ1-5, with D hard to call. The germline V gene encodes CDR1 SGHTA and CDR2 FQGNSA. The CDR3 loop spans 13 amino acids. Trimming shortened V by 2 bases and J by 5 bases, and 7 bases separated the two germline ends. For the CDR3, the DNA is TGTGCCAGCAGCTTAAGTGGTTATCAGCCCCAGCATTTT. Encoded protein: CASSLSGYQPQHF.

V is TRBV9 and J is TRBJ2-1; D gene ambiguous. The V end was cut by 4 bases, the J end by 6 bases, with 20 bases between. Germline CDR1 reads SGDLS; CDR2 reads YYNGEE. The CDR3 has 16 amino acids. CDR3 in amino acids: CASSPHTLSIGNEQFF. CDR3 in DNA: TGTGCCAGCAGCCCCCACACTCTTAGCATCGGCAATGAGCAGTTCTTC.

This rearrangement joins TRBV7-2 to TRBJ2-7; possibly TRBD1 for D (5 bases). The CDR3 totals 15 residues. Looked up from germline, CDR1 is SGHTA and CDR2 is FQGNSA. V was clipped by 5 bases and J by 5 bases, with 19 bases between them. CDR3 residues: CASSADSTPGNEQYF. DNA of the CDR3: TGTGCCAGCAGCGCAGACAGTACTCCTGGCAACGAGCAGTACTTC.

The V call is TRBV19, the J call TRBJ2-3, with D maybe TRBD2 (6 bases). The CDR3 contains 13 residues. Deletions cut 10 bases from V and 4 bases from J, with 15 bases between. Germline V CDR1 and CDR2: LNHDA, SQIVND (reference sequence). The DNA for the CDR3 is TGTGCCACTTCCTTGGCGGGGCCAGATACGCAGTATTTT. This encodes CATSLAGPDTQYF.

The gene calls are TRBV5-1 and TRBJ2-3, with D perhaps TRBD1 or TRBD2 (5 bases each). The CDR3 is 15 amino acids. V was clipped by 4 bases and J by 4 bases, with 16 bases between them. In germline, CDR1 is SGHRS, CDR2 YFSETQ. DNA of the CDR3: TGCGCCAGCAGCCCGCCGGGGTTAGGGGCAGATACGCAGTATTTT. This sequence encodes CASSPPGLGADTQYF.

This CDR3 reads CASSLWGTGETQYF. The CDR3 nucleotides read TGCGCCAGCAGCTTGTGGGGGACGGGGGAGACCCAGTACTTC. This sequence joins TRBV5-1 and TRBJ2-5; D is perhaps TRBD1 or TRBD2 (5 bases each). Trimming shortened V by 1 base and J by 5 bases, and 12 bases separated the two germline ends. CDR1 SGHRS and CDR2 YFSETQ come from the germline V gene. The length of the CDR3 is 14 residues.

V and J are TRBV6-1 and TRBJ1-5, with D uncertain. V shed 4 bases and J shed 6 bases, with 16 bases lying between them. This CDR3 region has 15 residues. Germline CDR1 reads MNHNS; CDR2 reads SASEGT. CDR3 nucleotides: TGTGCCAGCAGTGTCTTCGGAGGTGCTATTCAGCCCCAGCATTTT. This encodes CASSVFGGAIQPQHF.

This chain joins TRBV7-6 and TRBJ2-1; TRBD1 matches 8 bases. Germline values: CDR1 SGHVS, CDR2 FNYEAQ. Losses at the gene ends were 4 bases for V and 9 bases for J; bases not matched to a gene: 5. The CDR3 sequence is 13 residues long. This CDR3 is CASSWRTGREQFF. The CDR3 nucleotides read TGTGCCAGCAGCTGGAGGACAGGGCGTGAGCAGTTCTTC.

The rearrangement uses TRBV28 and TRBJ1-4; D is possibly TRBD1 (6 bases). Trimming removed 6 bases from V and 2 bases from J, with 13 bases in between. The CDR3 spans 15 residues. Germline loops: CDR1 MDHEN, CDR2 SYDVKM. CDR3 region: CASSPGGGTNEKLFF. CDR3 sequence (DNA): TGTGCCAGCAGCCCTGGAGGGGGTACTAATGAAAAACTGTTTTTT. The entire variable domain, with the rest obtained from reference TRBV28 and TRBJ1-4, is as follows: DVKVTQSSRYLVKRTGEKVFLECVQDMDHENMFWYRQDPGLGLRLIYFSYDVKMKEKGDIPEGYSVSREKKERFSLILESASTNQTSMYLCASSPGGGTNEKLFFGSGTQLSVL.

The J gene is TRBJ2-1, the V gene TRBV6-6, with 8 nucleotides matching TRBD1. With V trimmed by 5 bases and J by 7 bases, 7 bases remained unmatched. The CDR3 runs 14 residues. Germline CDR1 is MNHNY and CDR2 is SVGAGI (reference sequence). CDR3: CASSDGTGRNEQFF. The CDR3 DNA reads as TGTGCCAGCAGTGACGGGACAGGCAGGAATGAGCAGTTCTTC.

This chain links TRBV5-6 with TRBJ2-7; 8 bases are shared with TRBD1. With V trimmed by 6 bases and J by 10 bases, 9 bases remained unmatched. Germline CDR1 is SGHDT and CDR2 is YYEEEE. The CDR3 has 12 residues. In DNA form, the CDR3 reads TGTGCCAGCACCGTAGCCAGGGGGCGTCAGTACTTC. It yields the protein CASTVARGRQYF.